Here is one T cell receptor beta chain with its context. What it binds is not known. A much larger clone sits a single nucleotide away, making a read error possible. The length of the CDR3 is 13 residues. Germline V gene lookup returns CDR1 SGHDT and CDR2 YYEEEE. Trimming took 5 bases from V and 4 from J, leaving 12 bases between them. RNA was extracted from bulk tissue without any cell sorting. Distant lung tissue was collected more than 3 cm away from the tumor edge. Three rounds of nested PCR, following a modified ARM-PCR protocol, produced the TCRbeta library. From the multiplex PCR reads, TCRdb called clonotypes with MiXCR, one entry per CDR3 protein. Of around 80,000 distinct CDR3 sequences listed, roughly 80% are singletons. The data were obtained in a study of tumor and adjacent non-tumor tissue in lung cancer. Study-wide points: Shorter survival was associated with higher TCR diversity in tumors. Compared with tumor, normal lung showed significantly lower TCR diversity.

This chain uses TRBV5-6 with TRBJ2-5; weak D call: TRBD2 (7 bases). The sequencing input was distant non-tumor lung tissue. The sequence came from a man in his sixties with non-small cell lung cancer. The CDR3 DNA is TGTGCCAGCAGGTTGAGGGGGGGAGAGACCCAGTACTTC. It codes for CASRLRGGETQYF.